These 16 T cell receptor beta chains share one sample of origin, sequenced in a study of CD8+CD57+ T cells in acquired aplastic anemia. TCR beta VDJ and CDR3 profiles were obtained from a genomic DNA template. TCRdb itself ran the reads through MiXCR, one entry per CDR3 protein. The table includes 350,000 to 450,000 distinct CDR3 sequences, about two thirds detected once. The sequenced sample was sorted CD4+, CD8+, or CD8+CD57+ T cells (not recorded which) from PBMCs. All receptors come from a human donor in good health, serving as a control.

This clonotype was detected ten times or more. J is TRBJ2-7 and V is TRBV12-3 or TRBV12-4; unclear D gene. The ends were cut back, 3 bases at V and 4 bases at J, with 4 bases in the middle. The length of the CDR3 is 11 residues. DNA for the CDR3: TGTGCCAGCAGTTTGTTGTACGAGCAGTACTTC. Encoded protein: CASSLLYEQYF.

CDR3 bases: TGTGCCATCAGTGAGTCAGGTAATTCACCCCTCCACTTT. This translates into CAISESGNSPLHF. This chain uses TRBV10-3 with TRBJ1-6, with no clear D. The CDR3 runs 13 residues. The V gene lost 0 bases and the J gene lost 6 bases, with 3 bases spanning the gap. Germline CDR1 ENHRY, CDR2 SYGVKD.

The chain carries TRBV29-1 and TRBJ2-3; D is perhaps TRBD2 (6 bases). V lost 3 bases and J 14 bases, leaving 24 bases between the germline ends. CDR3 length equals 14 residues. CDR1 and CDR2 (germline): SQVTM, ANQGSEA. Here the CDR3 reads CSVESLATVGERYF. In DNA form, the CDR3 reads TGCAGCGTTGAGTCGCTAGCGACAGTGGGGGAGCGGTATTTT.

This clonotype appeared a few times. The chain uses TRBV10-2 and TRBJ1-2, with D perhaps TRBD1 (5 bases). Looked up from germline, CDR1 is WSHSY and CDR2 is SAAADI. The ends were cut back, 4 bases at V and 2 bases at J, with 14 bases in the middle. This CDR3 has 15 amino acids. For the CDR3, the DNA is TGCGCCAGCAGTGCTCGGAGGGGCCCAAACTATGGCTACACCTTC. Translated: CASSARRGPNYGYTF.

Turning to this clonotype: The conserved phenylalanine or tryptophan is not found at the CDR3 terminus, so this likely reflects a read error. The limits of the CDR3 on the DNA are not certain, so only TCRdb's listed CDR3 is given. This chain connects TRBV7-3 to TRBJ2-2. Germline CDR1 SGHTA, CDR2 FQGTGA. The CDR3 spans 13 amino acids, including both terminal residues. The CDR3 here is CASSHDSARQFFG.

This clonotype has ten or more counts. The chain links TRBV2 to TRBJ1-1; 7 bases line up with TRBD1. Germline-derived CDR1 and CDR2 are SNHLY and FYNNEI. The J segment lost 2 bases and the V segment lost 7 bases, leaving 7 bases of the junction unmatched. The CDR3 covers 14 residues. For the CDR3, the DNA is TGTGCCAGCACCCCTCGGGACAGCAACACTGAAGCTTTCTTT. This encodes CASTPRDSNTEAFF.

The V and J genes are TRBV7-3 and TRBJ1-6, with 7 bases aligning to TRBD1. Trimming cost V 2 bases and J 16 bases; bases outside gene matches: 14. The CDR3 is 15 amino acids. Germline V gene lookup returns CDR1 SGHTA and CDR2 FQGTGA. The CDR3 protein is CASSLQGGNTEALHF. DNA for the CDR3: TGTGCCAGCAGCTTACAGGGGGGTAACACTGAAGCTCTCCACTTT.

The chain is built from TRBV20-1 and TRBJ1-2, with a tentative D call TRBD1 (6 bases). The CDR3 totals 12 residues. Germline lookup yields CDR1 DFQATT and CDR2 SNEGSKA (reference sequence). Trimming removed 6 bases from V and 12 bases from J, with 20 bases in between. The chain's CDR3 is CSAPPGGGYDTF. CDR3 nucleotide sequence: TGCAGTGCGCCACCGGGGGGCGGGTACGACACCTTC.

This chain joins TRBV19 and TRBJ1-5; D gene uncertain. The CDR3 runs to 13 residues. Germline CDR1 and CDR2: LNHDA and SQIVND (reference sequence). The V end lost 3 bases, the J end lost 11 bases, and 14 bases lay between the germline ends. The CDR3: CASSILTNTAQHF. As DNA, the CDR3 is TGTGCCAGTAGTATTCTCACCAATACGGCCCAGCATTTT.

A note on this clonotype: A read error may account for a junction end that differs from germline. This chain joins TRBV19 and TRBJ1-1; D unresolved. Germline V lookup: CDR1 LNHDA, CDR2 SQIVND (reference sequence). The CDR3 has 13 amino acids. CDR3 in amino acids: CASSWLGGTQHHF. Written as DNA, the CDR3 is TGTGCCAGTAGTTGGTTAGGTGGTACTCAACATCATTTT.

The rearrangement links TRBV12-3 or TRBV12-4 to TRBJ2-3, with TRBD2 matching over 9 bases. The V segment lost 6 bases and the J segment 6 bases; nucleotides outside the gene matches: 10. This CDR3 spans 15 amino acids. CDR3: CASSQDLSGGDTQYF. CDR3 DNA: TGTGCCAGCAGCCAAGACCTTAGCGGGGGTGATACGCAGTATTTT.

The chain couples TRBV7-3 to TRBJ2-1; 14 bases map to TRBD2. CDR1 and CDR2 from the germline V gene are SGHTA and FQGTGA. V lost 3 bases to trimming and J lost 8 bases; unmatched junction nucleotides: 6. The CDR3 spans 16 residues. CDR3 coding DNA: TGTGCCAGCAGCTTCCAGGGACTAGCGGGAGCGGATGAGCAGTTCTTC. It translates to CASSFQGLAGADEQFF.

As to this clonotype: The limits of the CDR3 on the DNA are not certain, so only TCRdb's listed CDR3 is given. The J gene is TRBJ1-2, the V gene TRBV7-2. The CDR3 adds up to 15 amino acids, both ends counted. CDR1 is SGHTA and CDR2 is FQGNSA in the germline V gene. The CDR3 loop is CASSPLEDTQYFGTF.

The J gene is TRBJ2-7, the V gene TRBV11-3; D unresolved. Germline V gene lookup returns CDR1 SGHNT and CDR2 YENEEA. The CDR3 extends over 14 amino acids. Trimming took off 5 bases at V and 6 bases at J, with 17 bases between the two ends. For the CDR3, the DNA is TGTGCCAGCAGCACCCTTAAATCTGGAACCGAGCAGTACTTC. This translates into CASSTLKSGTEQYF.

V and J are TRBV11-2 and TRBJ2-6; 7 bases are a match to TRBD1. The CDR3 is 15 residues long. Germline loops: CDR1 SGHAT, CDR2 FQNNGV. V lost 4 bases to trimming and J lost 2 bases; unmatched junction nucleotides: 2. The CDR3 DNA reads as TGTGCCAGCAGCTCTACAGGGGCTGGGGCCAACGTCCTGACTTTC. Its protein is CASSSTGAGANVLTF. Complete variable domain (other parts from reference TRBV11-2 and TRBJ2-6): EAGVAQSPRYKIIEKRQSVAFWCNPISGHATLYWYQQILGQGPKLLIQFQNNGVVDDSQLPKDRFSAERLKGVDSTLKIQPAKLEDSAVYLCASSSTGAGANVLTFGAGSRLTVL.

The V and J genes are TRBV7-9 and TRBJ2-6; D not resolved. The CDR3 has 16 residues. The germline gives CDR1 SEHNR, CDR2 FQNEAQ (reference sequence). Trimming removed 1 base at V and 1 base at J, with 8 bases between. DNA of the CDR3: TGTGCCAGCAGCTTAGGCCTAGGGTCTGGGGCCAACGTCCTGACTTTC. It translates to CASSLGLGSGANVLTF.